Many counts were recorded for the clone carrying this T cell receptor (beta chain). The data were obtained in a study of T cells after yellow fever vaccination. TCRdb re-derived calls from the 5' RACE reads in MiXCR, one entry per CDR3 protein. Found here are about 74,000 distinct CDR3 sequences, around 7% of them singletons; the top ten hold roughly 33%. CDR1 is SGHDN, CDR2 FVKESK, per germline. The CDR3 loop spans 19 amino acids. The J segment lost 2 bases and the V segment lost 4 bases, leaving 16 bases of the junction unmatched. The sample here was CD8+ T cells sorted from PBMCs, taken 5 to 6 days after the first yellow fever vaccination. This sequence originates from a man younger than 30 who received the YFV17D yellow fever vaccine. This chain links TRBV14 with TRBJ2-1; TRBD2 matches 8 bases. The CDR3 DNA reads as TGTGCCAGCAGCCGCCCGGAGGGTAGCGGGGTTTCGCCCTACAATGAGCAGTTCTTC. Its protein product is CASSRPEGSGVSPYNEQFF. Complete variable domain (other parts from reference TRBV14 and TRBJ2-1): EAGVTQFPSHSVIEKGQTVTLRCDPISGHDNLYWYRRVMGKEIKFLLHFVKESKQDESGMPNNRFLAERTGGTYSTLKVQPAELEDSGVYFCASSRPEGSGVSPYNEQFFGPGTRLTVL.